The rows below give T cell receptor beta chains drawn from one sample of a study of blood T cell repertoires in COVID-19. Profiling relied on immunoSEQ multiplex PCR, and the TCRdb table lists in-frame clones only, not all of them. The table includes some 190,000 clones, roughly 86% detected once. The material sequenced was peripheral blood. These receptors were taken from a woman in her seventies with active or convalescent COVID-19. Each CDR3 is given with its conserved first and last residue. D genes are given only for firm matches. Expanded clones are given a class, and other clones once, few, many or no size at all.

d_gene | j_gene | v_gene | abundance | CDR3aa | CDR3nt
- | TRBJ1-5 | TRBV18 | once | CASSFSGQLNQPQHF | TGTGCCAGCTCCTTCTCGGGTCAGCTGAATCAGCCCCAGCATTTT
- | TRBJ2-5 | TRBV10-3 | - | CAISEFGETVQETQYF | TGTGCCATCAGTGAATTCGGTGAGACAGTCCAAGAGACCCAGTACTTC
- | TRBJ1-4 | TRBV7-2 | - | CASSPMGRSEKLFF | TGTGCCAGCAGCCCCATGGGTCGGAGTGAAAAACTGTTTTTT
- | TRBJ2-4 | TRBV6-1 | - | CASSDKGEGKNIQYF | TGTGCCAGCAGTGATAAGGGGGAGGGCAAAAACATTCAGTACTTC
- | TRBJ2-7 | TRBV5-6 | - | CASSGSTGVASYEQYF | TGTGCCAGCAGCGGTAGTACGGGTGTCGCCTCCTACGAGCAGTACTTC
TRBD1 | TRBJ2-5 | TRBV7-8 | - | CASSTGQELETQYF | TGTGCCAGCAGCACGGGACAGGAGTTAGAGACCCAGTACTTC
TRBD2 | TRBJ2-1 | TRBV2 | few | CASSKEGTSGYNEQFF | TGTGCCAGCAGTAAGGAGGGGACTAGCGGCTACAATGAGCAGTTCTTC
TRBD1 | TRBJ2-1 | TRBV24-1 | - | CATSFGTAYNEQFF | TGTGCCACCAGTTTTGGGACAGCTTACAATGAGCAGTTCTTC
TRBD1 | TRBJ1-1 | TRBV11-2 | - | CASSLAGTVYEAFF | TGTGCCAGCAGCTTGGCTGGGACAGTCTATGAAGCTTTCTTT
- | TRBJ1-2 | TRBV25-1 | - | CASSRQGSSYGYTF | TGTGCCAGCAGCCGCCAGGGGTCAAGCTATGGCTACACCTTC
TRBD1 | TRBJ1-5 | TRBV19 | - | CASSRTGGGGNQPQHF | TGTGCCAGTAGTCGAACAGGGGGCGGCGGCAATCAGCCCCAGCATTTT
- | TRBJ2-3 | TRBV10-3 | few | CAISVRDTQYF | TGTGCCATCAGTGTGAGAGATACGCAGTATTTT
TRBD1 | TRBJ1-1 | TRBV9 | - | CASSFNEAGGEVGTEAFF | TGTGCCAGCAGCTTCAACGAGGCAGGGGGCGAAGTAGGTACTGAAGCTTTCTTT
TRBD1 | TRBJ2-3 | TRBV2 | - | CASSATGGTDTQYF | TGTGCCAGCAGTGCGACAGGGGGGACAGATACGCAGTATTTT
TRBD2 | TRBJ2-7 | TRBV10-3 | once | CAISEGTSGKNEQYF | TGTGCCATCAGTGAAGGGACTAGCGGGAAAAACGAGCAGTACTTC
TRBD2 | TRBJ2-1 | TRBV5-1 | - | CASSRTSGRPHEQFF | TGCGCCAGCAGCCGGACTAGCGGGAGACCCCATGAGCAGTTCTTC
- | TRBJ1-1 | TRBV19 | - | CASSIKEGTEAFF | TGTGCCAGTAGTATAAAGGAGGGGACTGAAGCTTTCTTT
TRBD2 | TRBJ2-1 | TRBV18 | - | CASSPRTSGDNEQFF | TGTGCCAGCTCACCGCGGACTAGCGGGGACAATGAGCAGTTCTTC
- | TRBJ1-4 | TRBV11-2 | - | CASSSRGTRREKLFF | TGTGCCAGCTCTTCGAGGGGGACCAGGAGAGAAAAACTGTTTTTT
- | TRBJ1-2 | TRBV28 | - | CASSLTAPNYGYTF | TGTGCCAGCAGTCTTACAGCCCCCAACTATGGCTACACCTTC
- | TRBJ1-1 | TRBV19 | - | CASSIPGLEAFF | TGTGCCAGTAGTATCCCAGGATTAGAAGCTTTCTTT
- | TRBJ1-1 | TRBV19 | - | CASSKGLRYTEAFF | TGTGCCAGTAGTAAGGGGCTACGTTACACTGAAGCTTTCTTT
- | TRBJ2-2 | TRBV18 | few | CASSPSALSNTGELFF | TGTGCCAGCTCACCAAGTGCGTTGTCGAACACCGGGGAGCTGTTTTTT
- | TRBJ1-2 | TRBV27 | - | CASSFRREPKDGYTF | TGTGCCAGCAGCTTTCGCAGGGAACCCAAGGATGGCTACACCTTC
TRBD1 | TRBJ2-7 | TRBV5-1 | - | CASSLDRARHYEQYF | TGCGCCAGCAGCCTGGACAGGGCGCGCCACTACGAGCAGTACTTC
TRBD2 | TRBJ2-7 | TRBV5-3 | - | CARSLSSGRPSYEQYF | TGTGCCAGAAGCTTGTCTAGCGGGAGGCCCTCCTACGAGCAGTACTTC
- | TRBJ2-3 | TRBV28 | - | CASSLPGGRPDTQYF | TGTGCCAGCAGTTTACCTGGGGGCAGGCCAGATACGCAGTATTTT
TRBD2 | TRBJ2-1 | TRBV4-1 | - | CASSPVRTSGRGGEQFF | TGCGCCAGCAGCCCTGTGAGGACTAGCGGGAGAGGCGGTGAGCAGTTCTTC
TRBD1 | TRBJ1-6 | TRBV11-2 | - | CASSTRDRGNSPLHF | TGTGCCAGCAGCACAAGGGACAGGGGAAATTCACCCCTCCACTTT
- | TRBJ1-3 | TRBV5-1 | - | CASSLSRWAESSGNTIYF | TGCGCCAGCAGCTTGTCAAGGTGGGCAGAGAGCTCTGGAAACACCATATATTTT
TRBD2 | TRBJ2-5 | TRBV5-1 | - | CASSYGLAGETQYF | TGCGCCAGCAGCTATGGACTAGCAGGGGAGACCCAGTACTTC
TRBD2 | TRBJ2-5 | TRBV2 | - | CASSGRGSGRIETQYF | TGTGCCAGCAGCGGGAGGGGTAGCGGGAGGATAGAGACCCAGTACTTC
TRBD1 | TRBJ1-1 | TRBV4-1 | - | CASSQVRTGLNTEAFF | TGCGCCAGCAGCCAAGTGCGGACAGGGTTGAACACTGAAGCTTTCTTT
TRBD2 | TRBJ2-1 | TRBV5-1 | - | CASSSSLTGTSSTNEQFF | TGCGCCAGCAGCTCGAGTCTTACCGGGACTAGCAGTACCAATGAGCAGTTCTTC
TRBD2 | TRBJ2-3 | TRBV6-1 | - | CASSELAGAEDTQYF | TGTGCCAGCAGTGAGCTAGCGGGAGCAGAAGATACGCAGTATTTT
TRBD1 | TRBJ2-3 | TRBV7-8 | - | CASSSPRDRGLTDTQYF | TGTGCCAGCAGCTCCCCCCGGGACAGGGGGCTAACAGATACGCAGTATTTT
TRBD1 | TRBJ2-7 | TRBV27 | - | CASSSTTGTGSYEQYF | TGTGCCAGCAGTTCAACCACCGGGACAGGTTCCTACGAGCAGTACTTC
TRBD1 | TRBJ2-3 | TRBV18 | - | CASSLRDRVQLQYF | TGTGCCAGCTCACTGAGGGACAGGGTTCAGTTGCAGTATTTT
- | TRBJ1-1 | TRBV2 | - | CATSPGTKAFF | TGTGCCACTTCCCCCGGGACAAAAGCTTTCTTT
- | TRBJ2-4 | TRBV6-5 | - | CASSYRYQLAKNIQYF | TGTGCCAGCAGTTATAGATACCAACTAGCCAAAAACATTCAGTACTTC
TRBD2 | TRBJ2-3 | TRBV4-1 | - | CASRTSVSTDTQYF | TGCGCCAGCAGGACTAGCGTGAGCACAGATACGCAGTATTTT
TRBD2 | TRBJ2-2 | TRBV28 | - | CASSFSGRATGELFF | TGTGCCAGCAGTTTCAGCGGGAGGGCCACCGGGGAGCTGTTTTTT
TRBD2 | TRBJ2-3 | TRBV30 | - | CAWSAGDASGRWTDTQYF | TGTGCCTGGAGTGCAGGTGATGCTAGCGGGAGGTGGACAGATACGCAGTATTTT
- | TRBJ2-3 | TRBV25-1 | - | CASSGRGRPPGSTDTQYF | TGTGCCAGCAGTGGACGTGGGAGGCCCCCGGGGAGCACAGATACGCAGTATTTT
- | TRBJ1-3 | TRBV30 | once | CAWSLQGLSGNTIYF | TGTGCCTGGAGTCTACAGGGCCTGTCGGGAAACACCATATATTTT
TRBD1 | TRBJ1-2 | TRBV7-9 | once | CASSPGGVQGANGYTF | TGTGCCAGCAGCCCAGGGGGTGTCCAGGGGGCAAATGGCTACACCTTC
- | TRBJ2-3 | TRBV7-9 | once | CASSRLTGGTDTQYF | TGTGCCAGCAGCCGTTTGACAGGAGGCACAGATACGCAGTATTTT
TRBD1 | TRBJ2-5 | TRBV9 | - | CASSEGQGKETQYF | TGTGCCAGCAGCGAGGGACAGGGCAAAGAGACCCAGTACTTC
TRBD1 | TRBJ1-5 | TRBV7-9 | - | CASGLGGVPGASNQPQHF | TGTGCCAGCGGCTTAGGGGGCGTCCCAGGGGCGAGCAATCAGCCCCAGCATTTT
- | TRBJ2-3 | TRBV10-3 | - | CAIRDDRYTDTQYF | TGTGCCATCAGGGATGACAGATACACAGATACGCAGTATTTT
- | TRBJ2-7 | TRBV10-3 | - | CAISAGYEQYF | TGTGCCATCAGTGCCGGGTACGAGCAGTACTTC
TRBD2 | TRBJ2-5 | TRBV24-1 | - | CATSEIGGGTQETQYF | TGTGCCACCAGTGAGATCGGGGGGGGTACACAAGAGACCCAGTACTTC
- | TRBJ2-7 | TRBV24-1 | - | CATSLEEQYF | TGTGCCACCAGTTTAGAAGAGCAGTACTTC
- | TRBJ1-1 | TRBV6-5 | once | CASTQPRGGVTEAFF | TGTGCCAGCACCCAACCCCGGGGAGGGGTCACTGAAGCTTTCTTT
- | TRBJ1-1 | TRBV7-3 | - | CASSAGQMNTEAFF | TGTGCCAGCAGCGCCGGACAGATGAACACTGAAGCTTTCTTT
TRBD2 | TRBJ2-3 | TRBV29-1 | - | CSAVAGGADTQYF | TGCAGCGCCGTAGCGGGAGGGGCAGATACGCAGTATTTT
TRBD1 | TRBJ1-5 | TRBV6-4 | - | CASSVTGGNNQPQHF | TGTGCCAGCAGTGTAACAGGGGGAAACAATCAGCCCCAGCATTTT
TRBD1 | TRBJ1-6 | TRBV18 | - | CASSQIRDSYNSPLHF | TGTGCCAGCTCACAAATCCGGGACAGCTATAATTCACCCCTCCACTTT
- | TRBJ1-2 | TRBV3-1/TRBV3-2 | - | CASGEEGAGGYTF | TGTGCCAGCGGGGAGGAGGGCGCGGGTGGCTACACCTTC
TRBD1 | TRBJ1-3 | TRBV19 | - | CASTPTGAGNTIYF | TGTGCCAGTACTCCGACAGGGGCTGGAAACACCATATATTTT